This TCR beta chain was recorded in a study of T cell responses to AZD1222 COVID-19 vaccine. Study results and caveats: A rise in Spike-specific TCR breadth and depth followed two AZD1222 doses. The span of vaccine-associated CD4 TCRs extended across spike, with dominance at 160-218 and 743-854.

The assay was immunoSEQ multiplex PCR, and TCRdb's table has in-frame clones only and misses some. The data hold about 150,000 clones, with around 90% observed a single time. About this clone itself: The antigen is unknown.

Analyses pooled second doses at about 4 or about 12 weeks. CDR1 MDHEN and CDR2 SYDVKM come from the germline V gene. Trimming removed 7 bases at V and 3 bases at J, with 13 bases between. The CDR3 is made up of 14 amino acids. Specimen: peripheral blood, collected 28 days after the second AZD1222 dose. V gene TRBV28 combines with J gene TRBJ1-5; D might be TRBD1 (6 bases). The receptor comes from an adult who received the AZD1222 COVID-19 vaccine. The CDR3 DNA sequence: TGTGCCAGCACCCGAAACAGGGTCAATCAGCCCCAGCATTTT. Its translation is CASTRNRVNQPQHF.